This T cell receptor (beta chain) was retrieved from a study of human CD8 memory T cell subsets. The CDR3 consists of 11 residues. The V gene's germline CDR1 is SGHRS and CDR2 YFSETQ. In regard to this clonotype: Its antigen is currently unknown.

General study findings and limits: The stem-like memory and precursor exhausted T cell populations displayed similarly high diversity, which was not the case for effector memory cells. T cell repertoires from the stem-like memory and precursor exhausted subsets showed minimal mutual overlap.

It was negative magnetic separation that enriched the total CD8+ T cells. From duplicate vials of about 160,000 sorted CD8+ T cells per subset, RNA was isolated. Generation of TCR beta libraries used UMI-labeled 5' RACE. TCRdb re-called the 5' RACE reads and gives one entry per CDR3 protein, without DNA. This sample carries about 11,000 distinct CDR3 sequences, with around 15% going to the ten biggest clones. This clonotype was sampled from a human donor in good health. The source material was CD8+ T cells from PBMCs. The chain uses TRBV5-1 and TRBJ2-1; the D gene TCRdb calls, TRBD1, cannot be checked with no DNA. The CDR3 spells CASSTGTEQFF.